The next 9 T cell receptor beta chains were all read from a single sample in a study of blood T cell repertoires in COVID-19. Clones were read by immunoSEQ multiplex PCR, and TCRdb kept only the in-frame ones, dropping some. Of 150,000 or so clones detected, almost 70% appear once; the ten largest clones hold 1.5% to 2%. The specimen was peripheral blood. The receptors were gathered from a woman in her 70s with acute or convalescent COVID-19.

V is TRBV4-1 and J is TRBJ2-3, with 12 positions matching TRBD1. V was pared by 1 base and J by 4 bases, with 9 bases of the junction left unmatched. There are 18 residues in the CDR3. CDR1 and CDR2 from the germline V gene are MGHRA and YSYEKL. The CDR3 loop reads CASSQVSGTGGTADTQYF. The CDR3 bases are TGCGCCAGCAGCCAAGTTTCCGGGACAGGGGGCACGGCAGATACGCAGTATTTT.

The chain uses TRBV4-3 and TRBJ1-1, with TRBD1 matching 8 bases. CDR3 length: 17 amino acids. Germline trimming cut 0 bases from V and 7 bases from J; bases unmatched to any gene: 13. CDR1 and CDR2 from the germline V gene are LGHNA and YSLEER. CDR3 nucleotides: TGCGCCAGCAGCCAAGATCGAGGGAACAGGGGGGGCGTTGAAGCTTTCTTT. Amino acids: CASSQDRGNRGGVEAFF.

The chain joins TRBV7-6 to TRBJ2-3; 7 bases agree with TRBD1. V was pared by 5 bases and J by 0 bases, with 5 bases of the junction left unmatched. This CDR3 has 15 residues. From germline, CDR1 is SGHVS and CDR2 FNYEAQ. CDR3 nucleotide sequence: TGTGCCAGCAGCCCGACAGGGATCAGCACAGATACGCAGTATTTT. The encoded protein is CASSPTGISTDTQYF.

The count of this clone is one. The J gene is TRBJ2-5, the V gene TRBV7-9, with D possibly TRBD1 on 6 matching bases. In germline, CDR1 is SEHNR, CDR2 FQNEAQ (reference sequence). V lost 3 bases, J lost 2 bases, and 10 bases lay in between. The CDR3 consists of 14 residues. The CDR3 DNA reads TGTGCCAGCAGCTTGGGTACAGGGCAAGAGACCCAGTACTTC. Protein sequence: CASSLGTGQETQYF.

This chain connects TRBV2 to TRBJ1-4; TRBD1 matches at 7 bases. J lost 5 bases, V lost 8 bases, and 8 bases had no gene match. The CDR3 contains 14 residues. Germline V gene data show CDR1 as SNHLY and CDR2 as FYNNEI. The CDR3 loop reads CASFPGQSNEKLFF. The CDR3, as DNA: TGTGCCAGCTTTCCGGGACAGAGCAATGAAAAACTGTTTTTT.

The V gene is TRBV7-8, the J gene TRBJ1-1; 8 nucleotides agree with TRBD1. The V gene end was trimmed by 2 bases and the J gene end by 4 bases; junction bases not matched to a gene: 9. The germline gives CDR1 SGHVS, CDR2 FQNEAQ. There are 16 residues in the CDR3. This chain's CDR3 is CASSLPITGGGTEAFF. CDR3 DNA: TGTGCCAGCAGCTTACCGATTACAGGGGGTGGCACTGAAGCTTTCTTT.

This clone was found once. V gene TRBV5-4 combines with J gene TRBJ2-7; D is perhaps TRBD2 (5 bases). The V end lost 4 bases, the J end lost 3 bases, and 17 bases lay between the germline ends. Germline-derived CDR1 and CDR2 are SGHNT and YYREEE (reference sequence). This CDR3 has 15 residues. CDR3 nucleotide sequence: TGTGCCAGCAGCCGCTGGGGATACAGCGGCTACGAGCAGTACTTC. Its protein product is CASSRWGYSGYEQYF. The whole variable domain, remainder taken from reference TRBV5-4 and TRBJ2-7, is ETGVTQSPTHLIKTRGQQVTLRCSSQSGHNTVSWYQQALGQGPQFIFQYYREEENGRGNFPPRFSGLQFPNYSSELNVNALELDDSALYLCASSRWGYSGYEQYFGPGTRLTVT.

This clone has a handful of counts. The chain uses TRBV14 and TRBJ2-7; tentative D call: TRBD2 (5 bases). This CDR3 region has 12 residues. Germline CDR1 is SGHDN and CDR2 is FVKESK. Trimming took 2 bases from V and 5 from J, leaving 7 bases between them. CDR3 residues: CASSQHGNEQYF. The CDR3 DNA sequence: TGTGCCAGCAGCCAACACGGGAACGAGCAGTACTTC. Together with reference TRBV14 and TRBJ2-7, the CDR3 gives the full variable domain: EAGVTQFPSHSVIEKGQTVTLRCDPISGHDNLYWYRRVMGKEIKFLLHFVKESKQDESGMPNNRFLAERTGGTYSTLKVQPAELEDSGVYFCASSQHGNEQYFGPGTRLTVT.

J is TRBJ2-3 and V is TRBV10-3; 11 bases align to TRBD2. Trimming took 5 bases from V and 1 from J; bases not matched to a gene: 5. This CDR3 comprises 16 residues. Looked up from germline, CDR1 is ENHRY and CDR2 is SYGVKD. The CDR3 loop is CAISSPGLAGTDTQYF. DNA of the CDR3: TGTGCCATCAGTTCCCCGGGACTAGCGGGCACAGATACGCAGTATTTT.